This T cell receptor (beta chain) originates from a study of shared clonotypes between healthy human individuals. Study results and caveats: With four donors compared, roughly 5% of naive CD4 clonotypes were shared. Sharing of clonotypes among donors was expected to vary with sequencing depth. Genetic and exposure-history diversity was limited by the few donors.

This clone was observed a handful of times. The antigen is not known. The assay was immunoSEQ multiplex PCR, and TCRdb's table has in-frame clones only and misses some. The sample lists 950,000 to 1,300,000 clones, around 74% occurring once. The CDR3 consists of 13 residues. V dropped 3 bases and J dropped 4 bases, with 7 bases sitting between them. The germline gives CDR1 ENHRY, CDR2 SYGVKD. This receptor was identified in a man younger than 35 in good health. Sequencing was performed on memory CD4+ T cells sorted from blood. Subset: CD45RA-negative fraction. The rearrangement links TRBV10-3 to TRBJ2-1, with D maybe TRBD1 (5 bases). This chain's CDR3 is CAISDREYNEQFF. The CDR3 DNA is TGTGCCATCAGTGACAGGGAATACAATGAGCAGTTCTTC.